This T cell receptor beta chain was sequenced during a study of T cell changes during pregnancy in multiple sclerosis. Method: immunoSEQ multiplex PCR; TCRdb's copy keeps in-frame clones and lacks some. Of approximately 65,000 clones listed, roughly nine tenths are singletons. V shed 6 bases and J 6 bases; nucleotides not matched to a gene: 10. This CDR3 contains 14 residues. Per the germline V gene, CDR1 is MGHDK and CDR2 is SYGVNS. The V call is TRBV25-1, the J call TRBJ2-7; 8 bases fit TRBD2. This TCR derives from a female donor with multiple sclerosis, enrolled in a pregnancy study. The source was CD4+ T cells from peripheral blood mononuclear cells, collected in the first trimester of pregnancy. The CDR3 nucleotides read TGTGCCAGCAGATCAGCGGGAGTGGCAACCGAGCAGTACTTC. This gives the protein CASRSAGVATEQYF.